One T cell receptor (beta chain) is described in this entry. Other DNA sequences in the same sample also yield this CDR3. In the authors' methods: Reference gene primer amplification gave estimated nucleated cell counts. Clones were read by immunoSEQ multiplex PCR, and TCRdb kept only the in-frame ones, dropping some. V, J and clone size reflect that table, while D and trimming were determined from the DNA. Of some 97,000 clones listed, less than 90% are singletons. CDR1 ENHRY and CDR2 SYGVKD come from the germline V gene. This CDR3 region has 16 residues. Trimming left V 0 bases short and J 1 base short, with 7 bases between. This sample was included in a study of blood T cell repertoires in COVID-19. In the study overall: From the United States, Italy and Spain came samples of acute and convalescent COVID-19. T cells, B-cell-depleted T cells, or PBMCs provided the cDNA or gDNA that served as material.

The TCR comes from a man aged 25 to 45 in a cohort sampled during active COVID-19. This chain links TRBV10-3 with TRBJ2-6; TRBD2 is a possible D gene (6 bases). Specimen: peripheral blood. Here the CDR3 reads CAISESEGSGANVLTF. CDR3 coding DNA: TGTGCCATCAGTGAGTCGGAGGGGTCTGGGGCCAACGTCCTGACTTTC.